The sample holds a few counts of the clone carrying this TCR beta chain. The authors ran a second PCR of about 7 to 11 cycles using a sample-barcoded 5' primer and a J-beta primer mix. TCRdb re-derived calls from the 5' RACE reads in MiXCR, one entry per CDR3 protein. The data show about 1,500,000 distinct CDR3 sequences, roughly 27% seen once. These data come from a study of blood T cells in healthy people across ages. The CDR3 is made up of 15 amino acids. V was trimmed by 6 bases and J by 3 bases, leaving 17 bases between them. Germline lookup yields CDR1 MDHEN and CDR2 SYDVKM. The specimen was blood. This TCR was recovered from a woman aged 25 to 45 in good health. This chain connects TRBV28 to TRBJ2-5; D possibly matches TRBD1 or TRBD2 (5 bases each). The CDR3 DNA sequence: TGTGCCAGCAGCGGGGCCCAGTACGAAAAAGAGACCCAGTACTTC. Protein product: CASSGAQYEKETQYF.